Listed below are T cell receptor beta chains from one sample, sequenced in a study of a mutant IDH1 vaccine in newly diagnosed glioma. Produced via immunoSEQ multiplex PCR; TCRdb's table is partial and in-frame only. The sample records about 51,000 clones, roughly 80% being singletons. This specimen was PBMCs, taken from a glioma patient treated with radiotherapy, temozolomide or both. The receptors come from a woman in her forties with glioma. The CDR3 runs from the conserved cysteine through the conserved F or W. The D gene is left open where the match is weak. Clone size is shown for a subset of rows, as once, few, many or a class of expanded clone.

clone size: -; J gene: TRBJ2-7; D gene: -; V gene: TRBV7-8; CDR3 DNA: TGTGCCAGCAGCTCGACACCATCCTGGGTCGTTGAACTCGAGCAGTACTTC; CDR3 protein: CASSSTPSWVVELEQYF
clone size: -; J gene: TRBJ2-3; D gene: TRBD2; V gene: TRBV25-1; CDR3 DNA: TGTGCCAGCAGTGAACAGAGCGGGGGGGCCGGAGATACGCAGTATTTT; CDR3 protein: CASSEQSGGAGDTQYF
clone size: -; J gene: TRBJ2-2; D gene: -; V gene: TRBV29-1; CDR3 DNA: TGCAGCGTTGTACCATTGATGAACACCGGGGAGCTGTTTTTT; CDR3 protein: CSVVPLMNTGELFF
clone size: -; J gene: TRBJ2-3; D gene: TRBD1; V gene: TRBV5-1; CDR3 DNA: TGCGCCAGCAGTCGCCCTCCGGGACAGGGGGCCACAGATACGCAGTATTTT; CDR3 protein: CASSRPPGQGATDTQYF
clone size: -; J gene: TRBJ1-2; D gene: -; V gene: TRBV5-1; CDR3 DNA: TGCGCCAGCAGCTTGGGCGGGGATGGCTACACCTTC; CDR3 protein: CASSLGGDGYTF
clone size: once; J gene: TRBJ2-7; D gene: TRBD1; V gene: TRBV19; CDR3 DNA: TGTGCCAGTAGCCCCGGGACAGGGACCTACGAGCAGTACTTC; CDR3 protein: CASSPGTGTYEQYF
clone size: -; J gene: TRBJ2-7; D gene: -; V gene: TRBV19; CDR3 DNA: TGTGCCAGTCATGTAAGGAGAGTAAACTACGAGCAGTACTTC; CDR3 protein: CASHVRRVNYEQYF
clone size: -; J gene: TRBJ1-2; D gene: -; V gene: TRBV6-1; CDR3 DNA: TGTGCCAGCAGTGACCAGGGTGGAAGCTACACCTTC; CDR3 protein: CASSDQGGSYTF
clone size: -; J gene: TRBJ1-2; D gene: -; V gene: TRBV7-8; CDR3 DNA: TGTGCCAGCAGCTTAGAAGGGGCCTATGGCTACACCTTC; CDR3 protein: CASSLEGAYGYTF
clone size: -; J gene: TRBJ1-2; D gene: -; V gene: TRBV29-1; CDR3 DNA: TGCAGCGTTGACGGGACGGCGACCTATGGCTACACCTTC; CDR3 protein: CSVDGTATYGYTF
clone size: -; J gene: TRBJ1-6; D gene: -; V gene: TRBV2; CDR3 DNA: TGTGCCAGCAGTGACTATGCGGGAGGTACAGGAACCAATTCACCCCTCCACTTT; CDR3 protein: CASSDYAGGTGTNSPLHF
clone size: -; J gene: TRBJ2-7; D gene: TRBD1; V gene: TRBV15; CDR3 DNA: TGTGCCACCAGGGCGGACAGGGCCCTCTCCTACGAGCAGTACTTC; CDR3 protein: CATRADRALSYEQYF
clone size: -; J gene: TRBJ1-4; D gene: -; V gene: TRBV15; CDR3 DNA: TGTGCCACCAGCATACCTCCGGGGGAAAAACTGTTTTTT; CDR3 protein: CATSIPPGEKLFF
clone size: once; J gene: TRBJ2-3; D gene: -; V gene: TRBV4-1; CDR3 DNA: TGCGCCAGCAGCCCTGAGGAGTTCGGCACAGATACGCAGTATTTT; CDR3 protein: CASSPEEFGTDTQYF
clone size: -; J gene: TRBJ1-1; D gene: -; V gene: TRBV7-8; CDR3 DNA: TGTGCCAGCAGCCCACGGTCAAGCACTGAAGCTTTCTTT; CDR3 protein: CASSPRSSTEAFF
clone size: -; J gene: TRBJ1-2; D gene: TRBD1; V gene: TRBV19; CDR3 DNA: TGTGCCAGTAGTCCGAGACAGGGCGCCCCTAACTATGGCTACACCTTC; CDR3 protein: CASSPRQGAPNYGYTF
clone size: -; J gene: TRBJ1-6; D gene: TRBD1; V gene: TRBV2; CDR3 DNA: TGTGCCAGCAGTTATGGACAGGGACCCCTCCACTTT; CDR3 protein: CASSYGQGPLHF
clone size: -; J gene: TRBJ1-2; D gene: -; V gene: TRBV29-1; CDR3 DNA: TGCAGCGTCGATAACTATGGCTACACCTTC; CDR3 protein: CSVDNYGYTF
clone size: -; J gene: TRBJ2-3; D gene: -; V gene: TRBV2; CDR3 DNA: TGTGCCAGCCGGGGGCGGGGCACAGATACGCAGTATTTT; CDR3 protein: CASRGRGTDTQYF
clone size: -; J gene: TRBJ1-1; D gene: TRBD1; V gene: TRBV10-3; CDR3 DNA: TGTGCCATCAGACCGGGACAGGGGAACGACGAAGCTTTCTTT; CDR3 protein: CAIRPGQGNDEAFF
clone size: -; J gene: TRBJ1-5; D gene: TRBD1; V gene: TRBV4-1; CDR3 DNA: TGCGCCAGCAGCCAAGACCGGGACAGGGGCGGTTTCAATCAGCCCCAGCATTTT; CDR3 protein: CASSQDRDRGGFNQPQHF
clone size: once; J gene: TRBJ2-7; D gene: -; V gene: TRBV4-1; CDR3 DNA: TGCGCCAGCAGCCAGGCGCCTTTCTACGAGCAGTACTTC; CDR3 protein: CASSQAPFYEQYF
clone size: -; J gene: TRBJ1-1; D gene: -; V gene: TRBV5-8; CDR3 DNA: TGTGCCAGCAGCGAGGTACTTATCTTT; CDR3 protein: CASSEVLIF
clone size: -; J gene: TRBJ2-5; D gene: TRBD1; V gene: TRBV29-1; CDR3 DNA: TGCAGCGTTGGATTCACAGGGGGCGAGACCCAGTACTTC; CDR3 protein: CSVGFTGGETQYF
clone size: -; J gene: TRBJ1-3; D gene: -; V gene: TRBV6-1; CDR3 DNA: TGTGCCGGAGTTAATGGAAACACCATATATTTT; CDR3 protein: CAGVNGNTIYF
clone size: -; J gene: TRBJ2-2; D gene: -; V gene: TRBV10-3; CDR3 DNA: TGTGCCATCAGTGAGAGACCACTTTCGGGCGGGGAGCTGTTTTTT; CDR3 protein: CAISERPLSGGELFF
clone size: -; J gene: TRBJ1-1; D gene: TRBD1; V gene: TRBV5-1; CDR3 DNA: TGCGCCAGCAGCGGGGGACAGGAGAACACTGAAGCTTTCTTT; CDR3 protein: CASSGGQENTEAFF
clone size: -; J gene: TRBJ1-2; D gene: TRBD1; V gene: TRBV19; CDR3 DNA: TGTGCCAGTAGGCAGCAGGGGGGCTATGGCTACACCTTC; CDR3 protein: CASRQQGGYGYTF
clone size: -; J gene: TRBJ2-5; D gene: TRBD1; V gene: TRBV2; CDR3 DNA: TGTGCCAGCAGGTACGGACAGGGGGAGCAGTACTTC; CDR3 protein: CASRYGQGEQYF
clone size: -; J gene: TRBJ2-1; D gene: TRBD2; V gene: TRBV7-9; CDR3 DNA: TGTGCCAGCAGCTTAAAGCGGGGGGTAGGTGAGCAGTTCTTC; CDR3 protein: CASSLKRGVGEQFF
clone size: -; J gene: TRBJ1-4; D gene: TRBD1; V gene: TRBV7-9; CDR3 DNA: TGTGCCAGCAGCTCAGGGGGACAGGTTAATGAAAAACTGTTTTTT; CDR3 protein: CASSSGGQVNEKLFF
clone size: -; J gene: TRBJ2-1; D gene: -; V gene: TRBV7-9; CDR3 DNA: TGTGCCAGCAGCCCAGGGCTTGAGCAGTTCTTC; CDR3 protein: CASSPGLEQFF
clone size: -; J gene: TRBJ2-1; D gene: TRBD2; V gene: TRBV19; CDR3 DNA: TGTGCCAGTATACGGACTAGCGGGGGGCTCTACAATGAGCAGTTCTTC; CDR3 protein: CASIRTSGGLYNEQFF
clone size: -; J gene: TRBJ2-3; D gene: -; V gene: TRBV5-1; CDR3 DNA: TGCGCCAGCAGCTTGAGCGGATCTAGCACAGATACGCAGTATTTT; CDR3 protein: CASSLSGSSTDTQYF
clone size: -; J gene: TRBJ1-1; D gene: -; V gene: TRBV5-1; CDR3 DNA: TGCGCCAGCAGCACCGCATACAAGAACACTGAAGCTTTCTTT; CDR3 protein: CASSTAYKNTEAFF
clone size: -; J gene: TRBJ2-6; D gene: -; V gene: TRBV9; CDR3 DNA: TGTGCCAGCAGCGTAGTCGGGTCTGGGGCCAACGTCCTGACTTTC; CDR3 protein: CASSVVGSGANVLTF